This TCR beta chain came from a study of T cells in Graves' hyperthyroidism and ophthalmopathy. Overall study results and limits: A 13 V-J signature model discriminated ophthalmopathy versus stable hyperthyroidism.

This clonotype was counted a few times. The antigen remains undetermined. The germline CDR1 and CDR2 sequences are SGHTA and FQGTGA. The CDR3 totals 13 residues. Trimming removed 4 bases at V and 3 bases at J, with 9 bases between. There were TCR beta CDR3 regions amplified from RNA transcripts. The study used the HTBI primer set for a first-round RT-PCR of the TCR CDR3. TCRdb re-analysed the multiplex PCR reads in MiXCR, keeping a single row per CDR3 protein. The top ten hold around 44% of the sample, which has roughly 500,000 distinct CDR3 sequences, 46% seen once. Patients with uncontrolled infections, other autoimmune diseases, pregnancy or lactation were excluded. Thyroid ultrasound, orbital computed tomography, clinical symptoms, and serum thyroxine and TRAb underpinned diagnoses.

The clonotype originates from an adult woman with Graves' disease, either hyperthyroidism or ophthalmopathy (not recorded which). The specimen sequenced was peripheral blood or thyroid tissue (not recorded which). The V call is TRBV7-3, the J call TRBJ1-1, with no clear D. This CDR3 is CASSSGRDTEAFF. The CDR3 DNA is TGTGCCAGCAGCTCTGGACGAGACACTGAAGCTTTCTTT.